This TCR beta chain came from a study of siplizumab effects on memory and regulatory T cells. Regarding this clone: The antigen is not known.

Study-level points and caveats: Memory T cells appeared less diverse than naive cells, which seemed to contribute substantially to alloresponse. No naive or memory phenotype could be assigned to roughly 75-97% of proliferating clones. Siplizumab conditions gave an average of about 70% Treg-derived mappable alloreactive CD4+ clones, versus less than 35% for controls.

Some 100,000 TCR templates per sample were assayed. Some clones are missing from TCRdb's copy, which holds only in-frame ones; the method was immunoSEQ multiplex PCR. The profile covers about 50,000 clones, with nearly 95% appearing a single time and roughly 17% taken by the ten largest. V was trimmed by 1 base and J by 4 bases, leaving 8 bases between them. This CDR3 is built from 14 residues. The germline V gene has CDR1 SGHAT and CDR2 FQNNGV. The receptor's source is a human donor in good health. This chain joins TRBV11-2 and TRBJ1-5; no clear D. Material: CD8+ T cells sorted from blood. The CDR3 loop is CASSLGMGNQPQHF. The CDR3 coding sequence is TGTGCCAGCAGCTTAGGGATGGGAAATCAGCCCCAGCATTTT.